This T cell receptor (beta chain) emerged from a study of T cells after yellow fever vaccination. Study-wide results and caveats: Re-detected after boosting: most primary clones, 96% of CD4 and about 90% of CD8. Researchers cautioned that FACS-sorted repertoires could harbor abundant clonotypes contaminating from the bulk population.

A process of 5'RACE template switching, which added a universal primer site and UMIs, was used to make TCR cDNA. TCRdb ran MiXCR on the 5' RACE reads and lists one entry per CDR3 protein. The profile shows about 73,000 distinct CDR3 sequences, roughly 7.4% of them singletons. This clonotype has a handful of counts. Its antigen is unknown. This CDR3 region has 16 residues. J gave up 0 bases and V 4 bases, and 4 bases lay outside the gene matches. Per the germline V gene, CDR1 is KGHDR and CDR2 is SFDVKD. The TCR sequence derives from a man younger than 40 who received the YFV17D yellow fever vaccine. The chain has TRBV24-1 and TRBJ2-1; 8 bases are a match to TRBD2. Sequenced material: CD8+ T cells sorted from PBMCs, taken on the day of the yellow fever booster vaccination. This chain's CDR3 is CATSDASGLSYNEQFF. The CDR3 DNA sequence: TGTGCCACCAGTGACGCTAGCGGGCTCTCCTACAATGAGCAGTTCTTC.